These T cell receptor beta chains were read from a single sample in a study of OX40 agonist ivuxolimab in advanced cancers. The repertoire was sequenced with immunoSEQ multiplex PCR; TCRdb's copy has only in-frame clones and lacks some. The data hold about 73,000 clones, with 85% to 90% observed a single time. Sequences were derived from CD4+ or CD8+ T cells sorted from blood, sampled in a trial of the OX40 agonist ivuxolimab. These receptors came from an adult with an advanced solid tumor such as melanoma, head and neck, liver or kidney cancer. The CDR3 runs from the conserved cysteine through the conserved F or W. Rows give clone size only sometimes, using once, few, many, or a class for an expanded clone.

j_gene | abundance | v_gene | CDR3aa
TRBJ2-2 | few | TRBV7-3 | CASSWTGNTGELFF
TRBJ2-3 | . | TRBV4-2 | CASSSLLDTQYF
TRBJ2-1 | . | TRBV27 | CASSLGGRDEQFF
TRBJ2-1 | . | TRBV25-1 | CASSELGEGEQFF
TRBJ2-3 | . | TRBV7-9 | CANRGDTDTQYF
TRBJ2-2 | . | TRBV6-5 | CASSYIQGTGELFF
TRBJ2-7 | . | TRBV18 | CASSQGVLAGGEQYF
TRBJ2-7 | . | TRBV5-1 | CASSTSPAYEQYF
TRBJ2-7 | . | TRBV7-9 | CASTPGNSYEQYF
TRBJ1-1 | once | TRBV19 | CASSILLSNTEAFF
TRBJ1-5 | . | TRBV6-9 | CASSYSGLEVIILNQPQHF
TRBJ1-5 | once | TRBV5-1 | CASSFGGDQPQHF
TRBJ2-7 | . | TRBV2 | CASSDDGTKYEQYF
TRBJ1-1 | once | TRBV6-1 | CASSDKTGKDTEAFF
TRBJ2-7 | . | TRBV7-9 | CASSLGSTGLSYEQYF
TRBJ1-2 | . | TRBV30 | CAWTPLGVGNYGYTF
TRBJ2-7 | . | TRBV2 | CASNTGSLYAEQYF
TRBJ2-7 | . | TRBV19 | CASSIDLETTVYEQYF
TRBJ1-4 | . | TRBV2 | CASSARATTNEKLFF
TRBJ1-2 | once | TRBV27 | CASSPLSPNYGYTF
TRBJ2-7 | . | TRBV29-1 | CSVEDGQGRPYEQYF
TRBJ1-1 | once | TRBV5-6 | CASSLAFAIGAFF
TRBJ1-1 | . | TRBV7-9 | CASPGGMNEAFF
TRBJ1-1 | . | TRBV15 | CATSSPRQLEAFF
TRBJ1-5 | few | TRBV19 | CASRGGWEPQHF
TRBJ1-1 | . | TRBV7-6 | CASSSGTGGISDTEAFF
TRBJ2-5 | . | TRBV5-6 | CASSSPGGPQETQYF
TRBJ1-2 | once | TRBV29-1 | CSVDQAGLRGYTF
TRBJ1-5 | . | TRBV29-1 | CSGMTDSDQPQHF
TRBJ2-1 | . | TRBV19 | CASWEPGVSNEQFF
TRBJ2-7 | once | TRBV27 | CASSFGAGAYEQYF
TRBJ2-7 | . | TRBV19 | CASSIDGGQGYEQYF
TRBJ2-2 | . | TRBV25-1 | CASSETTGELFF
TRBJ2-2 | . | TRBV9 | CASSHSKLASGTGELFF
TRBJ2-2 | . | TRBV7-6 | CASSSSGASGELFF
TRBJ2-5 | . | TRBV7-9 | CASSPAGRWGQTQYF
TRBJ1-5 | . | TRBV7-9 | CASSPAGSSNQPQHF
TRBJ2-1 | . | TRBV16 | CASSHTSVHGVDNEQFF
TRBJ2-7 | . | TRBV11-3 | CASSSRDTSYEQYF
TRBJ1-2 | . | TRBV6-1 | CASKGRADYGYTF
TRBJ1-2 | . | TRBV5-4 | CASSTGQGARNYGYTF
TRBJ2-1 | . | TRBV19 | CASRYGGLDNEQFF
TRBJ2-5 | . | TRBV28 | CASSPLEREGETQYF
TRBJ2-7 | few | TRBV4-1 | CASSQEKREVYEQYF
TRBJ2-2 | . | TRBV19 | CASSITGRGSGELFF
TRBJ2-1 | . | TRBV19 | CASSMVPRAYNEQFF